The clone carrying this T cell receptor (beta chain) came up once. The data are from a study of CD8 T cells in Susac syndrome. Reverse transcription of roughly 0.45 to 1 ug RNA was performed with random hexamers. The TCR beta CDR3 was amplified by immunoSEQ multiplex PCR across 54 Vbeta, 13 Jbeta. TCRdb reanalysed the immunoSEQ multiplex PCR reads using MiXCR and keeps one entry per CDR3 protein. The table records almost 450,000 distinct CDR3 sequences, more than 70% of them present only once. Sequencing of TCR beta was performed on blood CD8+ T cells and on blood CD4+ T cells. The multiple sclerosis control group was made up of treatment-naive patients with stable or active relapsing-remitting disease. TEMRA cells were FACS-enriched, unlike CD8+ and CD4+ T cells, which were negatively isolated. This CDR3 has 14 amino acids. The germline V gene has CDR1 SGHRS and CDR2 YFSETQ. The V and J ends lost 4 bases and 2 bases respectively, with 12 bases between them.

The V and J genes are TRBV5-1 and TRBJ2-5, with a tentative D call TRBD2 (6 bases). The sample was CD8+ T cells from PBMCs. The receptor was derived from a human donor with multiple sclerosis. CDR3 bases: TGCGCCAGCAGCGAAGGGGACTTACAAGAGACCCAGTACTTC. It is translated as CASSEGDLQETQYF.